This TCR beta chain was captured by sequencing in a study of technical replicates of blood from several donors. Clones were read by immunoSEQ multiplex PCR, and TCRdb kept only the in-frame ones, dropping some. The sample has over 65,000 clones; 95% to 97% are singletons. This clone was observed once. The sequenced sample was T cells isolated from PBMCs. The origin of this receptor is a human donor in good health.

The CDR3 sequence is CASSLGVGLQETQYF. CDR3 in DNA: TGTGCCAGCAGCTTAGGGGTGGGACTGCAAGAGACCCAGTACTTC. The gene calls are TRBV7-6 and TRBJ2-5; maybe TRBD2 (6 bases). Trimming removed 1 base at V and 2 bases at J, with 11 bases between. CDR1 and CDR2 from the germline V gene are SGHVS and FNYEAQ. The CDR3 sequence is 15 residues long. The entire variable domain, with the rest obtained from reference TRBV7-6 and TRBJ2-5, is as follows: GAGVSQSPRYKVTKRGQDVALRCDPISGHVSLYWYRQALGQGPEFLTYFNYEAQQDKSGLPNDRFSAERPEGSISTLTIQRTEQRDSAMYRCASSLGVGLQETQYFGPGTRLLVL.